This entry features one TCR beta chain sequence. Seattle patients were enrolled while actively infected and followed longitudinally. TCRdb's copy holds only in-frame clones and misses some; the assay was immunoSEQ multiplex PCR. The repertoire consists of roughly 230,000 clones, with 90% occurring once and the leading ten covering 2.1%. V was pared by 1 base and J by 1 base, with 9 bases of the junction left unmatched. CDR1 is SEHNR, CDR2 FQNEAQ, per germline (reference sequence). The CDR3 consists of 18 residues. This entry comes from a study of blood T cell repertoires in COVID-19. Study-wide background: Acute and convalescent COVID-19 specimens originated in the United States, Italy and Spain.

The chain couples TRBV7-9 to TRBJ1-5; 8 bases agree with TRBD1. The sample taken for sequencing was peripheral blood. The origin of this receptor is a woman aged 60-75 years with COVID-19, enrolled during active disease. The CDR3 DNA is TGTGCCAGCAGCTTAGGCAGGGGGCGTTTTGGAAGCAATCAGCCCCAGCATTTT. It translates to CASSLGRGRFGSNQPQHF. The entire variable domain, with the rest obtained from reference TRBV7-9 and TRBJ1-5, is as follows: DTGVSQNPRHKITKRGQNVTFRCDPISEHNRLYWYRQTLGQGPEFLTYFQNEAQLEKSRLLSDRFSAERPKGSFSTLEIQRTEQGDSAMYLCASSLGRGRFGSNQPQHFGDGTRLSIL.